The clone carrying this T cell receptor (beta chain) was seen just once. The sample originates from a study of blood T cell repertoires in COVID-19. Study information: Sites across the United States, Italy and Spain contributed samples from acute and convalescent COVID-19. T cells, B-cell-depleted T cells, or PBMCs supplied cDNA or gDNA.

V was clipped by 4 bases and J by 2 bases; unmatched bases: 7. The germline V gene has CDR1 SGHTA and CDR2 FQGNSA. The CDR3 runs 16 residues. In the original processing: Reference gene primer amplification gave estimated nucleated cell counts. Only in-frame clones appear in the TCRdb table, and some are missing; sequencing was by immunoSEQ multiplex PCR. V, J and clone size derive from that table, while D and trimming were established from the DNA sequence. Seen here are more than 70,000 clones, over 75% observed once, and the top ten hold roughly 0.78%. Material: peripheral blood. The chain is built from TRBV7-2 and TRBJ2-7, with TRBD2 matching over 11 bases. This sequence originates from a woman aged 80 or older with acute or convalescent COVID-19. The CDR3: CASSSPLAGVAYEQYF. The CDR3 DNA sequence: TGTGCCAGCAGCTCGCCACTAGCGGGGGTCGCCTACGAGCAGTACTTC. The whole variable domain, filled in from reference TRBV7-2 and TRBJ2-7, reads GAGVSQSPSNKVTEKGKDVELRCDPISGHTALYWYRQSLGQGLEFLIYFQGNSAPDKSGLPSDRFSAERTGGSVSTLTIQRTQQEDSAVYLCASSSPLAGVAYEQYFGPGTRLTVT.